This T cell receptor (beta chain) was sequenced during a study of blood T cell repertoires in COVID-19. Study-level background: Specimens from acute and convalescent COVID-19 originated in the United States, Italy and Spain. PBMCs, B-cell-depleted T cells, or T cells were the source of the cDNA or gDNA that made up the material.

Original handling: Counts of nucleated cells, estimated from reference gene primer amplification, were obtained. Only in-frame clones appear in the TCRdb table, and some are missing; sequencing was by immunoSEQ multiplex PCR. V and J calls and clone size are those listed in that table; D and trimming were worked out from the DNA. The data show about 160,000 clones, around 87% seen once. Germline V gene lookup returns CDR1 SGHTA and CDR2 FQGNSA. V shed 0 bases, J shed 7 bases, and the junction held 4 bases outside the gene matches. This CDR3 is 15 amino acids long. In Seattle, patients joined the study during active infection and were tracked longitudinally.

The rearrangement joins TRBV7-2 to TRBJ2-1, with 9 positions matching TRBD1. Sequenced input: peripheral blood. The source is a man between 60 and 75 years old with COVID-19, enrolled during active disease. CDR3 residues: CASSLAHRGQNEQFF. For the CDR3, the DNA is TGTGCCAGCAGCTTAGCGCACAGGGGGCAGAATGAGCAGTTCTTC.